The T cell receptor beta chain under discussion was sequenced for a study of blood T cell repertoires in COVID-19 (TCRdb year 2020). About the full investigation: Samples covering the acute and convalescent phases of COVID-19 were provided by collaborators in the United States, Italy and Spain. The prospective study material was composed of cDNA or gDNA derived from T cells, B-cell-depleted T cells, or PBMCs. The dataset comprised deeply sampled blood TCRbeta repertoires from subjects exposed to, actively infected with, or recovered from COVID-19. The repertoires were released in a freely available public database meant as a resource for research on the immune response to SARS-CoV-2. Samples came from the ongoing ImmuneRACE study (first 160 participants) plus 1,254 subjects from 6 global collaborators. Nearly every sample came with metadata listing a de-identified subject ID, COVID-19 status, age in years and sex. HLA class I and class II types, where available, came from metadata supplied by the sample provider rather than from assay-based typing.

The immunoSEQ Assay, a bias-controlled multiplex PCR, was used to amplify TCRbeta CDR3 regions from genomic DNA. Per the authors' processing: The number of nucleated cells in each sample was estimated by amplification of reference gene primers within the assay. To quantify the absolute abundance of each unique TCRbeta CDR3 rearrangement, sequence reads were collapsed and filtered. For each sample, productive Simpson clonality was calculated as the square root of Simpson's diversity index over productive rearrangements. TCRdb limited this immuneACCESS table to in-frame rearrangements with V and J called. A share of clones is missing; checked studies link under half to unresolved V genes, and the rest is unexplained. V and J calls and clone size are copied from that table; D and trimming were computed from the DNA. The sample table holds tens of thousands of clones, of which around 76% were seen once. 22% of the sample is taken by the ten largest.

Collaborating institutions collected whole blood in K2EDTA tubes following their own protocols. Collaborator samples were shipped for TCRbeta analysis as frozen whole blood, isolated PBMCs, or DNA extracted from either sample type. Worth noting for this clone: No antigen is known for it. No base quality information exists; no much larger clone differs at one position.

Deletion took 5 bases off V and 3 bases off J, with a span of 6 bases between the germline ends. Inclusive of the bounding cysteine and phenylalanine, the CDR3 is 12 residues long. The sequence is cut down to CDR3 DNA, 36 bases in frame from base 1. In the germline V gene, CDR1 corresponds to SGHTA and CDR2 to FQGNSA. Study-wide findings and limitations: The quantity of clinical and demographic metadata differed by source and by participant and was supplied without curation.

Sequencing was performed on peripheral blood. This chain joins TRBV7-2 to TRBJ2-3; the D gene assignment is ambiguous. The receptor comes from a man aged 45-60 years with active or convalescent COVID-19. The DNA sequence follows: TGTGCCAGCAGCCCTGTGACAGATACGCAGTATTTT. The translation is CASSPVTDTQYF.